This TCR beta chain was sequenced for a study of tumor-infiltrating lymphocytes in localized non-small cell lung cancer. General study findings and limits: Available tissue quantity limited TCR sequencing to a patient subset.

This clone appeared a single time. Antigen: not known. CDR3 size: 17 residues. Data came from immunoSEQ multiplex PCR; TCRdb stores just in-frame clones and leaves some out. This sample has roughly 10,000 clones, with more than 70% found just once. Sequencing was performed on lung tumor tissue. This chain connects TRBV21-1 to TRBJ2-5; TRBD2, the table's D call, was not compared with the DNA. TRBV21-1 is listed as a pseudogene. This sequence originates from a human donor with non-small cell lung cancer. This CDR3 reads CASSKSRLPTYQETQYF. CDR3 bases: TGTGCCAGCAGCAAATCCCGACTACCGACGTACCAAGAGACCCAGTACTTC.